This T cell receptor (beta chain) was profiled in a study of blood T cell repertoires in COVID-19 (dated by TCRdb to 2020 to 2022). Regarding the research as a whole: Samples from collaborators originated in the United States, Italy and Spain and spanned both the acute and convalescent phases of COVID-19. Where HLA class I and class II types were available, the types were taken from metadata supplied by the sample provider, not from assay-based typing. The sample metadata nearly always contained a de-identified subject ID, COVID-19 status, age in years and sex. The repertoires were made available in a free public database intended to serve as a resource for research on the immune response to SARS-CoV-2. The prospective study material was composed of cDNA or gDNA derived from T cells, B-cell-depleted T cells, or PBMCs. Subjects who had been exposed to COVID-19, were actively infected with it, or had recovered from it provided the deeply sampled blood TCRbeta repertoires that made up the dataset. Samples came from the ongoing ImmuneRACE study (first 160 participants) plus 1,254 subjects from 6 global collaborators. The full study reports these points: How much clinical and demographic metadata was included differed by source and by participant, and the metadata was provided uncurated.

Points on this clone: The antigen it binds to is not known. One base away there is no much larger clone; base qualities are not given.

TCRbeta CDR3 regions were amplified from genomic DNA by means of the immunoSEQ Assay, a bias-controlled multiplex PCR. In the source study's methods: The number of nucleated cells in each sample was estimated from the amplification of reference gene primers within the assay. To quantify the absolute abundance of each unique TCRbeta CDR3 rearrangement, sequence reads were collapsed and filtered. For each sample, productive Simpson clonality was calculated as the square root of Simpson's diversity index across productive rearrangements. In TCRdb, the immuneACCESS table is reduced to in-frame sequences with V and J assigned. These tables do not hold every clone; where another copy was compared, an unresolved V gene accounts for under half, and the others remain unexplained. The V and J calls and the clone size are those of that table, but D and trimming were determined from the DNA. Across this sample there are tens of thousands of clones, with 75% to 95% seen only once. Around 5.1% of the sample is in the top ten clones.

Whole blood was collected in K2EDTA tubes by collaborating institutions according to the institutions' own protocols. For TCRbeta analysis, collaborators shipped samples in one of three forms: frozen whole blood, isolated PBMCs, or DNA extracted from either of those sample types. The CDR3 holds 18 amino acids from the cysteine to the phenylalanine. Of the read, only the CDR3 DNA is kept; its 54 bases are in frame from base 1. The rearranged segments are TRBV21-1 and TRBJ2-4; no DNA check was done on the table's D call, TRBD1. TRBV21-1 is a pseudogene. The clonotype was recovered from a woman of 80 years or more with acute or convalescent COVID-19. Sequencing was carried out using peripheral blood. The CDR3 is CASSKATLSTLAKNIQYF. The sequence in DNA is TGTGCCAGCAGCAAAGCGACACTGAGCACACTAGCCAAAAACATTCAGTACTTC.